Presented here are 23 T cell receptor beta chains from one specimen sequenced in a study of cytomegalovirus exposure and HLA in healthy donors. The study ran its PCR with 60 Vbeta and 13 Jbeta primers. TCRdb's copy holds only in-frame clones and misses some; the assay was immunoSEQ multiplex PCR. The sample carries tens of thousands of clones, approximately 68% recorded once. Sequenced sample: PBMCs. The receptors stem from a man aged 25-40 years in good health and CMV-seronegative.

The rearrangement joins TRBV6-4 to TRBJ1-1, with unresolved D. Trimming removed 3 bases at V and 1 base at J, with 18 bases between. This CDR3 is 17 amino acids long. Germline CDR1 reads MRHNA; CDR2 reads SNTAGT. The CDR3 nucleotides are TGTGCCAGCAGTGATTACCGGCCGCAGGCTGGGAACACTGAAGCTTTCTTT. Its translation is CASSDYRPQAGNTEAFF.

The rearrangement joins TRBV5-1 to TRBJ1-4; TRBD1 might be the D (6 bases). CDR1 is SGHRS, CDR2 YFSETQ, per germline. The ends were cut back, 1 base at V and 0 bases at J, with 13 bases in the middle. The CDR3 runs to 17 residues. The CDR3, as DNA: TGCGCCAGCAGCTTGTTGGGACATCTTGCAACTAATGAAAAACTGTTTTTT. It yields the protein CASSLLGHLATNEKLFF.

This clone was counted only a few times. The chain has TRBV27 and TRBJ2-7; no reliable D call. The CDR3 runs to 13 residues. Trimming shortened V by 3 bases and J by 2 bases, and 8 bases separated the two germline ends. Germline loops: CDR1 MNHEY, CDR2 SMNVEV (reference sequence). The CDR3 DNA reads as TGTGCCAGCAGTTTGGCGGAAACCTACGAGCAGTACTTC. Translating it yields CASSLAETYEQYF.

Only one count was recorded for this clone. This chain uses TRBV27 with TRBJ2-1; 8 nucleotides agree with TRBD1. The CDR3 is made up of 14 amino acids. V lost 5 bases and J lost 8; bases outside the gene matches: 8. CDR1 and CDR2 (germline): MNHEY, SMNVEV (reference sequence). The CDR3 DNA follows: TGTGCCAGCAGTCAGAAGGACAGGGTCTATGAGCAGTTCTTC. Protein sequence: CASSQKDRVYEQFF.

This clone has just a few counts. The chain combines TRBV19 with TRBJ2-1, with D tentatively TRBD1 (6 bases). The V end was cut by 6 bases, the J end by 3 bases, with 12 bases between. Germline V CDR1 and CDR2: LNHDA, SQIVND (reference sequence). This CDR3 is built from 14 residues. CDR3 DNA: TGTGCCAGTAGGGGACAATTAAACTACAATGAGCAGTTCTTC. It translates to CASRGQLNYNEQFF.

V is TRBV12-5 and J is TRBJ2-7; TRBD2 agrees at 10 bases. Germline V gives CDR1 LGHNT, CDR2 FRNRAP. V lost 3 bases, J lost 6 bases, and 8 bases stayed unmatched. The CDR3 is 15 amino acids. The CDR3 region is CASGFMIAGGSEQYF. The CDR3 coding sequence is TGTGCTAGTGGTTTCATGATAGCGGGAGGATCCGAGCAGTACTTC.

The chain links TRBV2 to TRBJ2-2; perhaps TRBD2 as D (6 bases). The CDR3 extends over 16 amino acids. V was trimmed by 5 bases and J by 5 bases, leaving 18 bases between them. Germline V gene data show CDR1 as SNHLY and CDR2 as FYNNEI. CDR3 sequence reads: CASSKPGTAGTGELFF. In DNA, the CDR3 is TGTGCCAGCAGTAAACCCGGGACGGCGGGGACCGGGGAGCTGTTTTTT.

V and J are TRBV5-4 and TRBJ1-2; a weak D match, TRBD1 (5 bases). Per germline, CDR1 SGHNT and CDR2 YYREEE (reference sequence). The ends were cut back, 0 bases at V and 3 bases at J, with 9 bases in the middle. This CDR3 has 14 residues. The CDR3 is CASSLGQGDYGYTF. In nucleotides, the CDR3 is TGTGCCAGCAGCTTGGGGCAGGGCGACTATGGCTACACCTTC.

The chain uses TRBV29-1 and TRBJ1-1; D unresolved. The V gene lost 3 bases and the J gene lost 7 bases, with 6 bases spanning the gap. CDR3 length: 10 amino acids. Germline V gives CDR1 SQVTM, CDR2 ANQGSEA. CDR3 loop: CSVDQNEAFF. The CDR3 DNA reads as TGCAGCGTTGACCAGAATGAAGCTTTCTTT.

A few counts support this clone. The rearrangement links TRBV5-1 to TRBJ1-1, with 7 nucleotides matching TRBD1. Germline assignment: CDR1 SGHRS and CDR2 YFSETQ. The trim removed 3 bases at V and 7 bases at J, leaving 12 bases unmatched. The CDR3 extends over 15 amino acids. This chain's CDR3 is CASSWTKGQYLEAFF. The DNA for the CDR3 is TGCGCCAGCAGCTGGACAAAGGGACAGTACCTTGAAGCTTTCTTT.

This clone was seen once. The genes are TRBV27 and TRBJ1-2; 9 bases match TRBD1. This CDR3 is 16 amino acids long. Germline assignment: CDR1 MNHEY and CDR2 SMNVEV (reference sequence). After removal of 5 bases from V and 0 bases from J, the junction contained 7 bases not matched to a gene. The CDR3 sequence is CASSPGTGRPNYGYTF. As DNA, the CDR3 is TGTGCCAGCAGTCCCGGGACAGGGAGACCTAACTATGGCTACACCTTC.

The J gene is TRBJ1-2, the V gene TRBV29-1, with TRBD1 matching over 7 bases. CDR3 length: 12 amino acids. Germline CDR1 reads SQVTM; CDR2 reads ANQGSEA. With 5 bases clipped from V and 4 bases from J, the junction kept 4 bases outside the gene matches. In DNA, the CDR3 is TGCAGCGTTAGGGACAGCGCCTATGGCTACACCTTC. Protein: CSVRDSAYGYTF.

The gene calls are TRBV15 and TRBJ2-7; 12 bases are shared with TRBD1. With V trimmed by 5 bases and J by 4 bases, 9 bases remained unmatched. The germline V gene has CDR1 LNHNV and CDR2 YYDKDF (reference sequence). This CDR3 is 16 amino acids long. In DNA, the CDR3 is TGTGCCACCAGCTTACCGGGACAGGGGGCAGGATACGAGCAGTACTTC. This codes for CATSLPGQGAGYEQYF.

V usage is TRBV5-8 and J usage is TRBJ2-1; D gene ambiguous. The length of the CDR3 is 16 residues. Germline values: CDR1 SGHTS, CDR2 YDEGEE. Trimming shortened V by 1 base and J by 0 bases, and 11 bases separated the two germline ends. CDR3 DNA sequence: TGTGCCAGCAGCTTGCGCCTCCTAAACTCCTACAATGAGCAGTTCTTC. Translating gives CASSLRLLNSYNEQFF.

The chain couples TRBV27 to TRBJ1-1; 8 nucleotides match TRBD1. The CDR3 covers 15 residues. Germline assignment: CDR1 MNHEY and CDR2 SMNVEV (reference sequence). Trimming took 6 bases from V and 1 from J; bases not matched to a gene: 7. The CDR3, as DNA: TGTGCCAGCAGACCCCGGGACAGGAAGAACACTGAAGCTTTCTTT. Protein sequence: CASRPRDRKNTEAFF.

This clone was found once. The J gene is TRBJ2-5, the V gene TRBV29-1; TRBD1 is a possible D gene (6 bases). The CDR3 covers 12 residues. Germline CDR1 and CDR2: SQVTM and ANQGSEA. Trimming left V 3 bases short and J 8 bases short, with 13 bases between. CDR3: CSVEVTGGTQYF. Here the CDR3 DNA reads TGCAGCGTTGAGGTGACAGGAGGAACCCAGTACTTC.

The chain uses TRBV7-2 and TRBJ1-2; D is unclear. V was trimmed by 2 bases and J by 3 bases, leaving 19 bases between them. This CDR3 spans 17 amino acids. Per germline, CDR1 SGHTA and CDR2 FQGNSA. CDR3 protein: CASSLSGWQAFDYGYTF. The CDR3 coding sequence is TGTGCCAGCAGCTTAAGCGGTTGGCAGGCCTTCGACTATGGCTACACCTTC.

This clone was detected once. This sequence joins TRBV6-1 and TRBJ1-6; TRBD1 matches at 8 bases. Losses at the gene ends were 3 bases for V and 0 bases for J; bases not matched to a gene: 4. Germline V gene sequence: CDR1 MNHNS, CDR2 SASEGT. The CDR3 runs 17 residues. The CDR3 region has the DNA TGTGCCAGCAGTGATGAGACAGGGGACTCCTATAATTCACCCCTCCACTTT. Translated, it gives CASSDETGDSYNSPLHF.

This chain joins TRBV19 and TRBJ2-5, with TRBD1 matching 10 bases. The length of the CDR3 is 19 residues. Germline CDR1 is LNHDA and CDR2 is SQIVND (reference sequence). V lost 3 bases to trimming and J lost 2 bases; unmatched junction nucleotides: 15. CDR3 sequence reads: CASSIFKGTLDRGQETQYF. CDR3 nucleotides: TGTGCCAGTAGTATTTTTAAAGGGACCCTGGACAGGGGGCAAGAGACCCAGTACTTC.

The genes are TRBV5-1 and TRBJ1-1; D gene uncertain. Trimming took 6 bases from V and 1 from J, leaving 13 bases between them. The germline CDR1 and CDR2 sequences are SGHRS and YFSETQ. The CDR3 runs to 14 residues. CDR3: CASMEAARNTEAFF. CDR3 sequence (DNA): TGCGCCAGCATGGAAGCGGCCAGGAACACTGAAGCTTTCTTT.

V usage is TRBV5-1 and J usage is TRBJ1-1, with D possibly TRBD1 on 5 matching bases. The V end lost 5 bases, the J end lost 0 bases, and 23 bases lay between the germline ends. The CDR3 has 18 amino acids. Germline V gene sequence: CDR1 SGHRS, CDR2 YFSETQ. The CDR3 region is CASRTDRGLGLMNTEAFF. CDR3 sequence (DNA): TGCGCCAGCAGAACCGATAGGGGCCTGGGCCTAATGAACACTGAAGCTTTCTTT.

This clone came up a few times. The CDR3 coding sequence is TGTGCCTCTTACAGGGGGTTCGCCCTCTCTGGGGCCAACGTCCTGACTTTC. It codes for CASYRGFALSGANVLTF. This rearrangement joins TRBV30 to TRBJ2-6; 8 bases fit TRBD1. The length of the CDR3 is 17 residues. The germline V gene encodes CDR1 GTSNPN and CDR2 SVGIG (reference sequence). Trimming cost V 7 bases and J 0 bases; bases outside gene matches: 11.

This chain's CDR3 is CASSRNRGYAGELFF. The CDR3, as DNA: TGTGCCAGTAGTAGGAACAGGGGGTACGCCGGGGAGCTGTTTTTT. The genes are TRBV19 and TRBJ2-2; TRBD1 aligns across 8 bases. Germline loops: CDR1 LNHDA, CDR2 SQIVND (reference sequence). The V gene end was trimmed by 4 bases and the J gene end by 6 bases; junction bases not matched to a gene: 7. The CDR3 is 15 residues long.